What follows are 27 T cell receptor beta chains derived from one specimen sequenced in a study of T-cell reconstitution after alpha-beta-depleted transplantation in children. The TCRbeta library incorporated unique molecular identifiers. TCRdb re-called the PCR reads with MiXCR, one entry per CDR3 protein. Among about 200,000 distinct CDR3 sequences, about 14% were seen once, and the ten largest hold roughly 13%. This specimen consisted of PBMCs from the stem cell graft donor, obtained from the stem cell graft. The receptors come from a human donor who donated a stem cell graft to a child with acute lymphoblastic leukemia.

This clonotype was counted at least ten times. The chain joins TRBV12-3 or TRBV12-4 to TRBJ1-5; D call uncertain. Trimming removed 1 base at V and 4 bases at J, with 8 bases between. The CDR3 consists of 14 residues. DNA of the CDR3: TGTGCCAGCAGTTTAGGGATTAAGAATCAGCCCCAGCATTTT. Its protein product is CASSLGIKNQPQHF.

In this sample, this clonotype turned up a few times. The V gene is TRBV10-1, the J gene TRBJ2-7, with unresolved D. The CDR3 has 15 residues. Germline CDR1 WNHNN, CDR2 SYGVQD (reference sequence). The V and J ends lost 6 bases and 1 base respectively, with 16 bases between them. The CDR3: CASRTELIFSYEQYF. The CDR3 DNA follows: TGCGCCAGCAGGACCGAGTTGATCTTTTCCTACGAGCAGTACTTC.

This clonotype was counted ten times or more. The rearrangement uses TRBV20-1 and TRBJ2-7; D remains ambiguous. The V gene's germline CDR1 is DFQATT and CDR2 SNEGSKA (reference sequence). The CDR3 runs to 12 residues. The V end lost 3 bases, the J end lost 7 bases, and 13 bases lay between the germline ends. This CDR3 reads CSARLTEREQYF. CDR3 nucleotide sequence: TGCAGTGCTAGGTTGACTGAGAGAGAGCAGTACTTC.

As concerns this clonotype: A much bigger clone sits one base away, suggesting this may be a read error. The CDR3 protein is CASMDRGGQPQHF. DNA of the CDR3: TGTGCCAGCATGGACAGGGGAGGGCAGCCCCAGCATTTT. J is TRBJ1-5 and V is TRBV6-1; 9 nucleotides agree with TRBD1. J was trimmed by 7 bases and V by 7 bases; bases with no gene match: 5. CDR3 size: 13 residues. Germline loops: CDR1 MNHNS, CDR2 SASEGT.

The chain joins TRBV12-3 or TRBV12-4 to TRBJ2-3; D possibly corresponds to TRBD1 (6 bases). The CDR3 is 14 amino acids. Between the trimmed V and J ends, which lost 5 bases and 5 bases, there was a span of 14 bases. The chain's CDR3 is CASSRRQVQDTQYF. The CDR3 region has the DNA TGTGCCAGCAGTAGACGACAGGTTCAAGATACGCAGTATTTT.

In this sample, this clonotype turned up many times. The chain is built from TRBV25-1 and TRBJ2-7; D remains ambiguous. The V end was cut by 5 bases, the J end by 2 bases, with 10 bases between. Germline CDR1 and CDR2: MGHDK and SYGVNS. This CDR3 spans 13 amino acids. CDR3 amino acids: CASSTPGAYEQYF. The CDR3, as DNA: TGTGCCAGCAGTACTCCTGGGGCCTACGAGCAGTACTTC.

The sample holds many counts of this clonotype. The rearrangement uses TRBV20-1 and TRBJ2-2; D could derive from TRBD1 or TRBD2 (5 bases each). This CDR3 is 15 amino acids long. V lost 6 bases to trimming and J lost 0 bases, with 14 bases between them. The V gene's germline CDR1 is DFQATT and CDR2 SNEGSKA (reference sequence). The chain's CDR3 is CSAPEGPANTGELFF. CDR3 DNA sequence: TGCAGTGCCCCCGAGGGGCCAGCGAACACCGGGGAGCTGTTTTTT.

Ten or more counts support this clonotype. The rearrangement uses TRBV29-1 and TRBJ2-1, with 12 bases fitting TRBD2. The CDR3 length is 14 residues. Germline V gives CDR1 SQVTM, CDR2 ANQGSEA. The V gene end was trimmed by 8 bases and the J gene end by 7 bases; junction bases not matched to a gene: 9. CDR3: CSHSGLAGTNEQFF. In DNA, the CDR3 is TGCAGCCATTCTGGACTAGCGGGAACAAATGAGCAGTTCTTC.

At least ten counts were recorded for this clonotype. The chain uses TRBV3-1 and TRBJ2-7; D tentatively fits TRBD1 or TRBD2 (5 bases each). The ends were cut back, 0 bases at V and 2 bases at J, with 14 bases in the middle. This CDR3 contains 16 residues. From germline, CDR1 is LGHDT and CDR2 YNNKEL (reference sequence). The CDR3 DNA sequence: TGTGCCAGCAGCCAAGATTTATATCGGGGCGCCTACGAGCAGTACTTC. Translated, it gives CASSQDLYRGAYEQYF.

This clonotype occurred many times. The rearrangement uses TRBV9 and TRBJ1-2, with D tentatively TRBD1 (6 bases). The CDR3 contains 15 residues. Germline CDR1 SGDLS, CDR2 YYNGEE. The V and J ends lost 4 bases and 1 base respectively, with 14 bases between them. The chain's CDR3 is CASSLRDTLNYGYTF. The CDR3, as DNA: TGTGCCAGCAGCCTCCGGGACACCCTTAACTATGGCTACACCTTC.

Worth noting for this clonotype: With only one base between it and a far larger clone, this is likely a read error. V is TRBV5-1 and J is TRBJ2-5; D gene ambiguous. Germline CDR1 reads SGHRS; CDR2 reads YFSETQ. This CDR3 spans 13 amino acids. CDR3 coding DNA: TGCGCCAGCAGCTTGGGGGCCGGAGAGACCCACTACTTC. Protein product: CASSLGAGETHYF.

There are many counts of this clonotype. This sequence joins TRBV5-1 and TRBJ1-2; D gene ambiguous. The CDR3 length is 17 residues. V was pared by 5 bases and J by 8 bases, with 28 bases between. Germline CDR1 reads SGHRS; CDR2 reads YFSETQ. The CDR3: CASRSGVLQPDPLGYTF. DNA for the CDR3: TGCGCCAGCAGATCCGGCGTCCTCCAGCCAGACCCTTTAGGCTACACCTTC. Drawing the rest from reference TRBV5-1 and TRBJ1-2, the complete variable domain is KAGVTQTPRYLIKTRGQQVTLSCSPISGHRSVSWYQQTPGQGLQFLFEYFSETQRNKGNFPGRFSGRQFSNSRSEMNVSTLELGDSALYLCASRSGVLQPDPLGYTFGSGTRLTVV.

This chain uses TRBV4-1 with TRBJ2-5; D possibly corresponds to TRBD1 (7 bases). Germline CDR1 is MGHRA and CDR2 is YSYEKL. This CDR3 region has 15 residues. Trimming stripped 5 bases from V and 5 bases from J, with 18 bases between. The CDR3 sequence is CASSAGQRRGETQYF. The CDR3 DNA reads as TGCGCCAGCAGCGCGGGACAGAGGCGGGGTGAGACCCAGTACTTC.

This clonotype has just a few counts. V and J are TRBV25-1 and TRBJ1-2, with a tentative D call TRBD1 (5 bases). The germline V gene has CDR1 MGHDK and CDR2 SYGVNS. This CDR3 has 20 amino acids. Between the trimmed V and J ends, which lost 4 bases and 2 bases, there was a span of 29 bases. CDR3 in DNA: TGTGCCAGCAGTGCTACCCGGCGGGTAAATCATAGGGGTTTGAACTATGGCTACACCTTC. Protein product: CASSATRRVNHRGLNYGYTF.

This clonotype was seen ten or more times. The CDR3 region is CASSYSTSSGANVLTF. The CDR3 region has the DNA TGTGCCAGCAGTTACTCGACCAGCTCTGGGGCCAACGTCCTGACTTTC. The chain carries TRBV6-5 and TRBJ2-6; no clear D. Between the trimmed V and J ends, which lost 0 bases and 0 bases, there was a span of 6 bases. The CDR3 loop spans 16 amino acids. Germline CDR1 is MNHEY and CDR2 is SVGAGI.

This clonotype was counted at least ten times. The chain recombines TRBV11-2 with TRBJ2-7; possibly TRBD1 or TRBD2 for D (6 bases each). Germline assignment: CDR1 SGHAT and CDR2 FQNNGV. This CDR3 spans 16 amino acids. V was pared by 3 bases and J by 0 bases, with 15 bases between. CDR3 coding DNA: TGTGCCAGCAGCTTCTGGCCCCGGGGGCGCTCCTACGAGCAGTACTTC. It encodes CASSFWPRGRSYEQYF. The variable domain in full, completed from reference TRBV11-2 and TRBJ2-7, reads EAGVAQSPRYKIIEKRQSVAFWCNPISGHATLYWYQQILGQGPKLLIQFQNNGVVDDSQLPKDRFSAERLKGVDSTLKIQPAKLEDSAVYLCASSFWPRGRSYEQYFGPGTRLTVT.

This chain connects TRBV7-8 to TRBJ2-7; a weak D match, TRBD1 (6 bases). Deletions cut 4 bases from V and 3 bases from J, with 13 bases between. The CDR3 sequence is 14 residues long. Per germline, CDR1 SGHVS and CDR2 FQNEAQ. The CDR3 DNA reads TGTGCCAGCAGCTCCAAGACAGGAAGCTACGAGCAGTACTTC. This sequence encodes CASSSKTGSYEQYF.

This clonotype has ten or more counts. This sequence joins TRBV27 and TRBJ2-7, with 9 bases identical to TRBD1. The germline gives CDR1 MNHEY, CDR2 SMNVEV (reference sequence). V was clipped by 6 bases and J by 4 bases; unmatched bases: 10. CDR3 length: 15 residues. The CDR3 bases are TGTGCCAGCAGGAAACAGGGGGCCCAATATTACGAGCAGTACTTC. The encoded protein is CASRKQGAQYYEQYF.

V gene TRBV20-1 combines with J gene TRBJ2-5, with TRBD1 matching 7 bases. J gave up 1 base and V 4 bases, and 6 bases lay outside the gene matches. There are 14 residues in the CDR3. CDR1 is DFQATT and CDR2 is SNEGSKA in the germline V gene (reference sequence). This chain's CDR3 is CSANLRTGQETQYF. The CDR3 nucleotides are TGCAGTGCTAACCTTCGGACAGGCCAAGAGACCCAGTACTTC.

This clonotype was observed a few times. V and J are TRBV20-1 and TRBJ1-1; unclear D gene. V was clipped by 0 bases and J by 8 bases, with 16 bases between them. Germline-derived CDR1 and CDR2 are DFQATT and SNEGSKA (reference sequence). The CDR3 runs 14 residues. CDR3 bases: TGCAGTGCTAGAGATGGGTCAAGCCCCCGAGAAGCTTTCTTT. Amino acid sequence: CSARDGSSPREAFF.

This clonotype has a count of ten or more. The chain joins TRBV5-1 to TRBJ1-2, with TRBD1 identical over 8 bases. Germline lookup yields CDR1 SGHRS and CDR2 YFSETQ. The CDR3 is 14 residues long. V was clipped by 6 bases and J by 4 bases; unmatched bases: 8. CDR3 sequence reads: CASTLGTGAYGYTF. The CDR3 DNA follows: TGCGCCAGCACCCTGGGGACAGGAGCCTATGGCTACACCTTC.

This clonotype showed up many times. CDR3 bases: TGCAGCGTTGAAGCGGATTCCGCCTACGAGCAGTACTTC. It encodes CSVEADSAYEQYF. The chain carries TRBV29-1 and TRBJ2-7, with D hard to call. This CDR3 has 13 residues. CDR1 and CDR2 (germline): SQVTM, ANQGSEA. Trimming left V 1 base short and J 2 bases short, with 9 bases between.

This chain uses TRBV29-1 with TRBJ2-7; 9 bases align to TRBD1. Germline V gene lookup returns CDR1 SQVTM and CDR2 ANQGSEA. Trimming removed 6 bases from V and 2 bases from J; junction bases left unmatched: 8. This CDR3 is 14 amino acids long. CDR3 sequence reads: CSVLDRGGPYEQYF. The CDR3, as DNA: TGCAGCGTCTTAGACAGGGGGGGACCCTACGAGCAGTACTTC.

This clonotype was observed at least ten times. The genes are TRBV12-3 or TRBV12-4 and TRBJ1-1; no firm D call. The CDR3 covers 15 residues. Trimming removed 3 bases at V and 3 bases at J, with 14 bases between. The DNA of the CDR3 is TGTGCCAGCAGTTTGTGGGTCCCTGGGGACACTGAAGCTTTCTTT. It yields the protein CASSLWVPGDTEAFF.

There are many counts of this clonotype. The chain uses TRBV18 and TRBJ1-3, with D tentatively TRBD1 (6 bases). Between the trimmed V and J ends, which lost 6 bases and 2 bases, there was a span of 23 bases. The CDR3 length is 18 residues. Per germline, CDR1 KGHSH and CDR2 LQKENI. This CDR3 is CASSFMGGRETTGNTIYF. DNA for the CDR3: TGTGCCAGCTCTTTCATGGGGGGCCGCGAAACAACTGGAAACACCATATATTTT.

This clonotype occurred many times. This rearrangement joins TRBV10-3 to TRBJ2-1; D is perhaps TRBD2 (5 bases). The length of the CDR3 is 11 residues. V lost 4 bases to trimming and J lost 7 bases, with 5 bases between them. Looked up from germline, CDR1 is ENHRY and CDR2 is SYGVKD. CDR3 nucleotide sequence: TGTGCCATCAGTGTAGCGAATGAGCAGTTCTTC. It translates to CAISVANEQFF.

This clonotype has a count of ten or more. The chain combines TRBV6-1 with TRBJ1-1; possibly TRBD1 for D (5 bases). Germline-derived CDR1 and CDR2 are MNHNS and SASEGT. CDR3 size: 14 residues. Deletions cut 4 bases from V and 6 bases from J, with 15 bases between. CDR3 sequence (DNA): TGTGCCAGCAGTGTGACCGGGACTAGGGCTGAAGCTTTCTTT. Translation: CASSVTGTRAEAFF.